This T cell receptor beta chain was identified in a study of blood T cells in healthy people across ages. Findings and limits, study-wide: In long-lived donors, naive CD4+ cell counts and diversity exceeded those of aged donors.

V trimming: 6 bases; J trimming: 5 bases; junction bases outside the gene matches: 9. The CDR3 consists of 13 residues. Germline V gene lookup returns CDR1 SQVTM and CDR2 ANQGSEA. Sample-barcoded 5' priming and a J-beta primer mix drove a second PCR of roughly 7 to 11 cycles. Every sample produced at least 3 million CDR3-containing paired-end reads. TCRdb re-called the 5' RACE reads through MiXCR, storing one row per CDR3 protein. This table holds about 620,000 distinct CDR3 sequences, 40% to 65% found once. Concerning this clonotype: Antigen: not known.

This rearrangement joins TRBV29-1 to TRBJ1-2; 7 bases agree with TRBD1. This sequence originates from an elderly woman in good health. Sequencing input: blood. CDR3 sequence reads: CSVELWDSYGYTF. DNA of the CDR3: TGCAGCGTCGAACTCTGGGACAGTTATGGCTACACCTTC.